This T cell receptor beta chain was identified during a study of graft-versus-host responses after intestinal transplantation. Comments on this clone: Its antigen is currently unknown.

Germline V gives CDR1 LNHDA, CDR2 SQIVND (reference sequence). Trimming removed 5 bases from V and 2 bases from J; junction bases left unmatched: 13. The CDR3 consists of 18 residues. The assay was immunoSEQ multiplex PCR, and TCRdb's table has in-frame clones only and misses some. The table shows about 51,000 clones, with roughly 90% occurring only once. Points from the study as a whole: HvG clone declines early post-transplant were associated with peak circulating GvH levels. When patients had graft-donor T cell macrochimerism, their allografts held high graft-versus-host to host-versus-graft clonal ratios.

V and J are TRBV19 and TRBJ2-3; the match to TRBD2 covers 10 bases. This sample comprised unstimulated CD4+ T cells sorted from spleen or lymph node cells, obtained before transplant. The sequence derives from a human donor who was the organ donor for an intestinal transplant. The CDR3 reads CASSLRLGGLAYTDTQYF. The CDR3 region has the DNA TGTGCCAGTAGTCTCCGCTTAGGGGGACTAGCGTACACAGATACGCAGTATTTT.